These 32 T cell receptor beta chains originate from one sample sequenced in a study of technical replicates of blood from several donors. Only in-frame clones appear in the TCRdb table, and some are missing; sequencing was by immunoSEQ multiplex PCR. The sample yields 74,000 or so clones, 90% to 97% seen once. Source material: T cells isolated from PBMCs. These receptors originate from a human donor in good health.

The rearrangement joins TRBV7-6 to TRBJ2-2; TRBD2 might be the D (5 bases). Germline CDR1 is SGHVS and CDR2 is FNYEAQ. Trimming took 5 bases from V and 5 from J, leaving 15 bases between them. This CDR3 has 15 residues. CDR3 amino acids: CASSNRREGTGELFF. The CDR3 DNA follows: TGTGCCAGCAGCAATAGACGAGAGGGAACCGGGGAGCTGTTTTTT.

The genes are TRBV14 and TRBJ2-7; possibly TRBD1 for D (6 bases). CDR1 is SGHDN, CDR2 FVKESK, per germline. The CDR3 consists of 14 residues. V lost 6 bases to trimming and J lost 2 bases, with 14 bases between them. CDR3 DNA: TGTGCCAGCAGTCTCTATGGGGGCCCCTACGAGCAGTACTTC. It translates to CASSLYGGPYEQYF.

V is TRBV11-3 and J is TRBJ1-1; the D gene is possibly TRBD1 (6 bases). Per germline, CDR1 SGHNT and CDR2 YENEEA. With 4 bases removed from V and 3 bases from J, the gap between germline ends came to 12 bases. CDR3 length: 14 residues. The CDR3 loop reads CASSSGRGDTEAFF. The CDR3 DNA reads as TGTGCCAGCAGCTCGGGCAGGGGAGACACTGAAGCTTTCTTT.

This sequence joins TRBV25-1 and TRBJ2-2; possible D gene TRBD1, 6 bases. Germline lookup yields CDR1 MGHDK and CDR2 SYGVNS. The CDR3 runs 15 residues. The ends were cut back, 6 bases at V and 0 bases at J, with 11 bases in the middle. For the CDR3, the DNA is TGTGCCAGCAGGAAAGACAGGCCGAACACCGGGGAGCTGTTTTTT. The encoded protein is CASRKDRPNTGELFF.

The rearrangement uses TRBV6-4 and TRBJ2-3; D may be TRBD1 (6 bases). CDR1 and CDR2 from the germline V gene are MRHNA and SNTAGT. V shed 1 base and J shed 6 bases, with 17 bases lying between them. This CDR3 is 16 amino acids long. The CDR3, as DNA: TGTGCCAGCAGTGACTTGATCTATGGGGGCCCCGATACGCAGTATTTT. Its protein is CASSDLIYGGPDTQYF.

This chain links TRBV11-2 with TRBJ2-7, with 8 nucleotides matching TRBD1. V trimming: 5 bases; J trimming: 3 bases; junction bases outside the gene matches: 3. This CDR3 is built from 13 residues. Germline V gives CDR1 SGHAT, CDR2 FQNNGV. CDR3 in amino acids: CASSAGTGYEQYF. CDR3 DNA sequence: TGTGCCAGCAGCGCCGGGACAGGCTACGAGCAGTACTTC.

This chain links TRBV10-3 with TRBJ2-1, with 9 bases lining up with TRBD2. The CDR3 totals 16 residues. Germline V gene lookup returns CDR1 ENHRY and CDR2 SYGVKD. With 5 bases clipped from V and 6 bases from J, the junction kept 11 bases outside the gene matches. The CDR3 loop is CAISPTGTSNGNEQFF. The DNA for the CDR3 is TGTGCCATCAGTCCCACCGGGACTAGCAACGGCAATGAGCAGTTCTTC.

This rearrangement joins TRBV5-4 to TRBJ1-4; 11 positions agree with TRBD1. The germline gives CDR1 SGHNT, CDR2 YYREEE (reference sequence). The CDR3 is made up of 19 amino acids. Germline trimming cut 4 bases from V and 4 bases from J; bases unmatched to any gene: 15. The CDR3 loop is CASSLKTSGTGGVNEKLFF. Written as DNA, the CDR3 is TGTGCCAGCAGCCTAAAAACCTCCGGGACAGGGGGAGTTAATGAAAAACTGTTTTTT.

The rearrangement joins TRBV11-1 to TRBJ1-3, with a tentative D call TRBD1 (6 bases). Looked up from germline, CDR1 is SGHAT and CDR2 is FQDESV (reference sequence). This CDR3 region has 16 residues. Trimming removed 6 bases from V and 0 bases from J, with 15 bases in between. CDR3 sequence: CASSFYDRSSGNTIYF. The CDR3, as DNA: TGTGCCAGCAGTTTCTACGACAGGAGCTCTGGAAACACCATATATTTT.

CDR3 nucleotide sequence: TGTGCCAGCAGCTTAGGTCTCGAGTATGGCTACACCTTC. It encodes CASSLGLEYGYTF. The chain joins TRBV7-9 to TRBJ1-2; D gene ambiguous. Germline assignment: CDR1 SEHNR and CDR2 FQNEAQ (reference sequence). Trimming cost V 1 base and J 5 bases, with 8 bases left between them. The CDR3 is 13 amino acids. The complete variable domain, with remaining parts taken from reference TRBV7-9 and TRBJ1-2, reads DTGVSQNPRHKITKRGQNVTFRCDPISEHNRLYWYRQTLGQGPEFLTYFQNEAQLEKSRLLSDRFSAERPKGSFSTLEIQRTEQGDSAMYLCASSLGLEYGYTFGSGTRLTVV.

The V call is TRBV2, the J call TRBJ1-2; 11 bases line up with TRBD1. There are 13 residues in the CDR3. The germline V gene has CDR1 SNHLY and CDR2 FYNNEI. The J segment lost 8 bases and the V segment lost 7 bases, leaving 6 bases of the junction unmatched. CDR3 amino acids: CASIPGQGDGYTF. In nucleotides, the CDR3 is TGTGCCAGCATTCCGGGACAGGGGGACGGCTACACCTTC.

The chain joins TRBV11-2 to TRBJ1-2, with D hard to call. V lost 4 bases, J lost 8 bases, and 14 bases lay in between. Germline CDR1 reads SGHAT; CDR2 reads FQNNGV. This CDR3 is built from 13 residues. CDR3 amino acids: CASSSATLTGYTF. The DNA for the CDR3 is TGTGCCAGCAGCTCCGCTACGCTTACGGGCTACACCTTC.

This chain connects TRBV5-6 to TRBJ1-2; 12 bases agree with TRBD1. With V trimmed by 4 bases and J by 8 bases, 9 bases remained unmatched. The CDR3 runs 15 residues. Germline values: CDR1 SGHDT, CDR2 YYEEEE. The DNA of the CDR3 is TGTGCCAGCAGCCTAACCGGGACAGGGGGCCACGGCTACACCTTC. Its protein is CASSLTGTGGHGYTF.

The V gene is TRBV7-9, the J gene TRBJ1-3, with D possibly matching TRBD1 (6 bases). Trimming pared 2 bases from V and 0 bases from J, leaving 8 bases between. Germline V lookup: CDR1 SEHNR, CDR2 FQNEAQ (reference sequence). The CDR3 extends over 15 amino acids. The CDR3 bases are TGTGCCAGCAGCTTACTGACAGGCTCTGGAAACACCATATATTTT. Translating it yields CASSLLTGSGNTIYF.

V is TRBV5-4 and J is TRBJ2-7, with TRBD2 identical over 8 bases. Germline CDR1 and CDR2: SGHNT and YYREEE (reference sequence). V lost 4 bases to trimming and J lost 5 bases; unmatched junction nucleotides: 5. This CDR3 has 13 residues. In DNA, the CDR3 is TGTGCCAGCAGCGCGGGGGGCCTCAACGAGCAGTACTTC. Its translation is CASSAGGLNEQYF.

The chain recombines TRBV5-4 with TRBJ2-1; D possibly corresponds to TRBD2 (5 bases). The CDR3 has 13 amino acids. Trimming removed 5 bases at V and 3 bases at J, with 9 bases between. Germline loops: CDR1 SGHNT, CDR2 YYREEE (reference sequence). DNA for the CDR3: TGTGCCAGCAGTTCCGACTACTACAATGAGCAGTTCTTC. Translating gives CASSSDYYNEQFF.

J is TRBJ2-3 and V is TRBV28; 7 nucleotides agree with TRBD1. CDR1 and CDR2 from the germline V gene are MDHEN and SYDVKM. Unmatched junction bases numbered 10, after V lost 2 bases and J lost 2 bases. CDR3 length: 17 residues. The CDR3: CASSLVRGTESTDTQYF. CDR3 coding DNA: TGTGCCAGCAGTTTAGTTAGGGGGACAGAATCCACAGATACGCAGTATTTT. The complete variable domain, with remaining parts taken from reference TRBV28 and TRBJ2-3, reads DVKVTQSSRYLVKRTGEKVFLECVQDMDHENMFWYRQDPGLGLRLIYFSYDVKMKEKGDIPEGYSVSREKKERFSLILESASTNQTSMYLCASSLVRGTESTDTQYFGPGTRLTVL.

The chain links TRBV9 to TRBJ1-1, with D possibly TRBD1 on 6 matching bases. The CDR3 consists of 17 residues. Germline values: CDR1 SGDLS, CDR2 YYNGEE. Deletions cut 0 bases from V and 1 base from J, with 16 bases between. The CDR3: CASSVGGGGVGNTEAFF. The CDR3 DNA sequence: TGTGCCAGCAGCGTAGGGGGAGGGGGGGTTGGGAACACTGAAGCTTTCTTT.

The CDR3 spells CASSYADRGLLVGYTF. Written as DNA, the CDR3 is TGTGCCAGCAGCTATGCTGACAGGGGTCTGCTAGTTGGCTACACCTTC. The chain carries TRBV5-6 and TRBJ1-2, with 8 bases that match TRBD1. This CDR3 has 16 residues. Trimming at V came to 3 bases and at J to 7 bases, leaving 14 bases not matched to a gene. Germline CDR1 reads SGHDT; CDR2 reads YYEEEE. Full variable domain (missing parts from reference TRBV5-6 and TRBJ1-2): DAGVTQSPTHLIKTRGQQVTLRCSPKSGHDTVSWYQQALGQGPQFIFQYYEEEERQRGNFPDRFSGHQFPNYSSELNVNALLLGDSALYLCASSYADRGLLVGYTFGSGTRLTVV.

The chain has TRBV6-5 and TRBJ1-4; the D is unclear. Trimming took off 5 bases at V and 5 bases at J, with 6 bases between the two ends. The CDR3 is made up of 12 amino acids. The germline V gene encodes CDR1 MNHEY and CDR2 SVGAGI. CDR3 sequence (DNA): TGTGCCAGCAGTCACGGGAATGAAAAACTGTTTTTT. As protein: CASSHGNEKLFF.

The chain employs TRBV5-1 and TRBJ2-1; possible D gene TRBD2, 6 bases. The CDR3 is 14 residues long. V was pared by 3 bases and J by 3 bases, with 10 bases between. CDR1 SGHRS and CDR2 YFSETQ come from the germline V gene. The chain's CDR3 is CASSSGTVYNEQFF. CDR3 DNA sequence: TGCGCCAGCAGCTCCGGGACTGTCTACAATGAGCAGTTCTTC.

The V gene is TRBV5-1, the J gene TRBJ2-5; D gene unclear. The CDR3 spans 14 residues. CDR1 SGHRS and CDR2 YFSETQ come from the germline V gene. V lost 2 bases and J lost 4, with 12 bases in between. CDR3 sequence (DNA): TGCGCCAGCAGCTTACTCCCTTCCGGAGAGACCCAGTACTTC. It specifies CASSLLPSGETQYF. The full variable domain, in which reference TRBV5-1 and TRBJ2-5 provide the parts outside the CDR3, is KAGVTQTPRYLIKTRGQQVTLSCSPISGHRSVSWYQQTPGQGLQFLFEYFSETQRNKGNFPGRFSGRQFSNSRSEMNVSTLELGDSALYLCASSLLPSGETQYFGPGTRLLVL.

This chain connects TRBV5-4 to TRBJ1-1; TRBD1 agrees at 8 bases. Looked up from germline, CDR1 is SGHNT and CDR2 is YYREEE (reference sequence). The junction had 17 bases not matched to a gene; V was cut back by 0 bases and J by 4 bases. This CDR3 is built from 19 residues. The CDR3 sequence: CASSLAPRRGRGRVTEAFF. In nucleotides, the CDR3 is TGTGCCAGCAGCTTGGCCCCCAGAAGGGGCAGGGGGCGAGTCACTGAAGCTTTCTTT.

The DNA of the CDR3 is TGTGCCAGCAGCTTGAGTGGATTTAAGTTCCAGGGTAACCCCGGGGAGCTGTTTTTT. It is translated as CASSLSGFKFQGNPGELFF. The gene calls are TRBV11-3 and TRBJ2-2; D is perhaps TRBD1 (5 bases). The CDR3 is made up of 19 amino acids. Germline CDR1 SGHNT, CDR2 YENEEA. V was trimmed by 3 bases and J by 6 bases, leaving 26 bases between them. The variable domain in full, completed from reference TRBV11-3 and TRBJ2-2, reads EAGVVQSPRYKIIEKKQPVAFWCNPISGHNTLYWYLQNLGQGPELLIRYENEEAVDDSQLPKDRFSAERLKGVDSTLKIQPAELGDSAVYLCASSLSGFKFQGNPGELFFGEGSRLTVL.

The chain recombines TRBV5-1 with TRBJ2-2, with D perhaps matching TRBD1 (6 bases). This CDR3 is 16 amino acids long. Looked up from germline, CDR1 is SGHRS and CDR2 is YFSETQ. V was cut by 0 bases and J by 7 bases, with 16 bases left in between. This CDR3 reads CASSLVQGIGNGELFF. CDR3 DNA sequence: TGCGCCAGCAGCTTGGTACAGGGAATTGGGAACGGGGAGCTGTTTTTT.

The chain has TRBV6-5 and TRBJ2-7; TRBD1 aligns across 7 bases. The CDR3 has 13 amino acids. With V trimmed by 5 bases and J by 5 bases, 6 bases remained unmatched. Germline V gives CDR1 MNHEY, CDR2 SVGAGI. The chain's CDR3 is CASSDRVLDEQYF. The DNA of the CDR3 is TGTGCCAGCAGTGACAGGGTCTTGGACGAGCAGTACTTC.

This chain links TRBV27 with TRBJ1-1; D is unclear. This CDR3 has 14 residues. Trimming stripped 3 bases from V and 0 bases from J, with 8 bases between. Germline loops: CDR1 MNHEY, CDR2 SMNVEV (reference sequence). Here the CDR3 DNA reads TGTGCCAGCAGTTTTCTGGCAGTGAACACTGAAGCTTTCTTT. This encodes CASSFLAVNTEAFF.

This rearrangement joins TRBV7-9 to TRBJ1-4; D perhaps matches TRBD1 (6 bases). V lost 3 bases to trimming and J lost 6 bases, with 20 bases between them. The CDR3 is made up of 17 amino acids. Per germline, CDR1 SEHNR and CDR2 FQNEAQ (reference sequence). CDR3 coding DNA: TGTGCCAGCAGCTTGGGGGCACTGACAGCGTACGATGAAAAACTGTTTTTT. This translates into CASSLGALTAYDEKLFF.

This chain uses TRBV29-1 with TRBJ1-2; 8 bases are a match to TRBD1. CDR3 size: 16 residues. Germline V gene data show CDR1 as SQVTM and CDR2 as ANQGSEA. Trimming at V came to 0 bases and at J to 0 bases, leaving 6 bases not matched to a gene. CDR3 in amino acids: CSVEDWNRGANYGYTF. The CDR3 DNA follows: TGCAGCGTTGAAGATTGGAACAGGGGGGCTAACTATGGCTACACCTTC.

This clone was detected once. The chain combines TRBV9 with TRBJ1-5, with D possibly TRBD1 on 5 matching bases. This CDR3 region has 14 residues. V was trimmed by 5 bases and J by 7 bases, leaving 16 bases between them. Looked up from germline, CDR1 is SGDLS and CDR2 is YYNGEE. In DNA form, the CDR3 reads TGTGCCAGCAGTCCTGGGGGGTGGGGGCAGCCCCAGCATTTT. Protein sequence: CASSPGGWGQPQHF. Filled out from reference TRBV9 and TRBJ1-5, the complete variable domain reads DSGVTQTPKHLITATGQRVTLRCSPRSGDLSVYWYQQSLDQGLQFLIQYYNGEERAKGNILERFSAQQFPDLHSELNLSSLELGDSALYFCASSPGGWGQPQHFGDGTRLSIL.

J is TRBJ2-5 and V is TRBV7-3; TRBD1 matches at 9 bases. Germline CDR1 SGHTA, CDR2 FQGTGA. The CDR3 extends over 15 amino acids. J gave up 1 base and V 4 bases, and 4 bases lay outside the gene matches. CDR3 sequence reads: CASSWGQGFQETQYF. The CDR3 DNA sequence: TGTGCCAGCAGCTGGGGACAGGGTTTCCAAGAGACCCAGTACTTC. The whole variable domain, remainder taken from reference TRBV7-3 and TRBJ2-5, is GAGVSQTPSNKVTEKGKYVELRCDPISGHTALYWYRQSLGQGPEFLIYFQGTGAADDSGLPNDRFFAVRPEGSVSTLKIQRTERGDSAVYLCASSWGQGFQETQYFGPGTRLLVL.

The count of this clone is one. The rearrangement joins TRBV18 to TRBJ1-2, with TRBD1 as a possible D gene (5 bases). CDR1 is KGHSH and CDR2 is LQKENI in the germline V gene. Trimming removed 3 bases at V and 8 bases at J, with 13 bases between. The CDR3 totals 13 residues. The DNA for the CDR3 is TGTGCCAGCTCACCTGATCAGGGTCGGGGCTACACCTTC. Protein product: CASSPDQGRGYTF.